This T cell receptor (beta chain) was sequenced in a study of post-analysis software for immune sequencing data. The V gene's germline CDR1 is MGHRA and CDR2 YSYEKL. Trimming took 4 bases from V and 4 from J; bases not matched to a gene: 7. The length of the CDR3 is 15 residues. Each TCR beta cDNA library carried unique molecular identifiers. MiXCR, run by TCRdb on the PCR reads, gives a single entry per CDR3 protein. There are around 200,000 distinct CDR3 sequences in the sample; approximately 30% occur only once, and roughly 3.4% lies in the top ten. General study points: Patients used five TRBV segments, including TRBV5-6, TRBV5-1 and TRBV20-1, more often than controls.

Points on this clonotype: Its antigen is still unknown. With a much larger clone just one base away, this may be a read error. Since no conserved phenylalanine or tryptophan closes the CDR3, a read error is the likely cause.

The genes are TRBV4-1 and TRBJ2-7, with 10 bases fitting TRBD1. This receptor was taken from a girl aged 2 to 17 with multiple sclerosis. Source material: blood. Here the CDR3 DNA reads TGCGCCAGCAGCCCAGGACAGGGGGGATATTACGAGCAGTACTAC. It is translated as CASSPGQGGYYEQYY.